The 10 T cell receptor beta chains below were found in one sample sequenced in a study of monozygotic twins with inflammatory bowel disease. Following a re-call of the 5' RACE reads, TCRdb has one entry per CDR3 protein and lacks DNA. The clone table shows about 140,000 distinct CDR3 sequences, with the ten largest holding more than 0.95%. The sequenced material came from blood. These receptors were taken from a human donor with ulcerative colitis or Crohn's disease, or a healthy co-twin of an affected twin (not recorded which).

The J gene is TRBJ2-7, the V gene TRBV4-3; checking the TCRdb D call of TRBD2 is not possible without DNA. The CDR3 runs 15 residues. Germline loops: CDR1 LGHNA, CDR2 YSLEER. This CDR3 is CASIQDIAGAYEQYF.

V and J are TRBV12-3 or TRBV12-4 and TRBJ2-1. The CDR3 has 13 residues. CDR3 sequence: CASSFQQYNEQFF.

CDR3 amino acids: CASSPEMGGIGTGELFF. The J gene is TRBJ2-2, the V gene TRBV18; checking the TCRdb D call of TRBD2 is not possible without DNA. This CDR3 spans 17 amino acids. Germline values: CDR1 KGHSH, CDR2 LQKENI.

CDR3 loop: CASSSQGHEQFF. This chain links TRBV7-8 with TRBJ2-1; lacking DNA, the TRBD2 call made by TCRdb goes unchecked. Germline CDR1 and CDR2: SGHVS and FQNEAQ. This CDR3 has 12 residues. Combining the CDR3 with reference TRBV7-8 and TRBJ2-1 gives the whole variable domain GAGVSQSPRYKVAKRGQDVALRCDPISGHVSLFWYQQALGQGPEFLTYFQNEAQLDKSGLPSDRFFAERPEGSVSTLKIQRTQQEDSAVYLCASSSQGHEQFFGPGTRLTVL.

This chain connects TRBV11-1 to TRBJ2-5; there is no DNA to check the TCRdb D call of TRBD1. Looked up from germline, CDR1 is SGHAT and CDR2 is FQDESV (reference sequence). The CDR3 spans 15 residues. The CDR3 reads CASSPQGGSRETQYF.

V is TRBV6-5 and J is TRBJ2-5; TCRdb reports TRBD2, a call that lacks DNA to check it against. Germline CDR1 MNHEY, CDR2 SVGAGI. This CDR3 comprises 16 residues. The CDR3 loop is CASSYIRPLAGETQYF.

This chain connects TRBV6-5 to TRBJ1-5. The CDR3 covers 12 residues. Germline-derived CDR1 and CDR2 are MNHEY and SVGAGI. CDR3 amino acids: CASSYYGQPQHF.

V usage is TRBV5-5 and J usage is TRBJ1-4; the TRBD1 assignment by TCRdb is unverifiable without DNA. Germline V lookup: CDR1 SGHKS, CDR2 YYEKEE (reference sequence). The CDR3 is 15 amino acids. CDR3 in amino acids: CASSARDRGKEKLFF.

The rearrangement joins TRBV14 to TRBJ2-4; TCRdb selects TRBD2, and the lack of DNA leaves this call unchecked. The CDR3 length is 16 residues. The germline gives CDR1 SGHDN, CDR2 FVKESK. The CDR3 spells CASSQHGRTSSGIQYF.

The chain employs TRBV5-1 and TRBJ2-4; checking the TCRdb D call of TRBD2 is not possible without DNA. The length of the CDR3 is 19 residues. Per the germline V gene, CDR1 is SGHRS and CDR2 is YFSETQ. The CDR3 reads CASSLVIAGAPEGKNIQYF.